This T cell receptor beta chain was identified during a study of shared clonotypes between healthy human individuals. Profiling relied on immunoSEQ multiplex PCR, and the TCRdb table lists in-frame clones only, not all of them. The table includes tens of thousands of clones, roughly three fifths detected once. Study observations and caveats: Between several donors, naive CD4 clonotypes were shared at a level of approximately 5%.

About this clone itself: Its antigen is as yet unknown.

V dropped 4 bases and J dropped 4 bases, with 9 bases sitting between them. The germline CDR1 and CDR2 sequences are SGHRS and YFSETQ. CDR3 length: 13 amino acids. The sample comprised memory CD8+ T cells sorted from blood. Subset specified: CD45RO+ cells pooled with CCR7-negative TemRA cells. This clonotype was obtained from a man under 40 in good health. The chain joins TRBV5-1 to TRBJ2-1, with D possibly being TRBD1 (5 bases). CDR3 loop: CASSQDSYNEQFF. The CDR3, as DNA: TGCGCCAGCAGCCAAGACAGTTACAATGAGCAGTTCTTC.